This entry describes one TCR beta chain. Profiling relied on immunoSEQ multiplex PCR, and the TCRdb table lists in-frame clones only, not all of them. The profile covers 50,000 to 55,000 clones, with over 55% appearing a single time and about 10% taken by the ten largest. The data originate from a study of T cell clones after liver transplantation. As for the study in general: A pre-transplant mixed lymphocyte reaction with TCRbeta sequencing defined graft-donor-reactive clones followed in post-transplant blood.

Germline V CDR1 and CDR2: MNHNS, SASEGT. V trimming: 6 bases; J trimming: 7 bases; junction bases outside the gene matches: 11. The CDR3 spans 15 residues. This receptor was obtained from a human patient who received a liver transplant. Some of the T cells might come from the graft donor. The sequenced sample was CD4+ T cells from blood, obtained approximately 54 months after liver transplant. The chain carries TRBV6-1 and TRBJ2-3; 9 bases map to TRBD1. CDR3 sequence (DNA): TGTGCCAGCAGGGACGGGACAGGGAAAGTAAATACGCAGTATTTT. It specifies CASRDGTGKVNTQYF.